This T cell receptor beta chain is from a study of blood T cells in healthy people across ages. Study details: For every two T cells, template switching captured about one barcoded beta molecule. Study-level points and caveats: PBMCs went unsorted, and a conclusive naive versus antigen-experienced comparison was therefore prevented. The long-lived group displayed more naive CD4+ cells, plus higher diversity, than the aged donors did.

CDR1 and CDR2 (germline): SQVTM, ANQGSEA. The CDR3 totals 14 residues. V shed 4 bases and J shed 5 bases, with 16 bases lying between them. Combining a sample-barcoded 5' primer with a J-beta primer mix, a second PCR ran for about 7 to 11 cycles. In TCRdb, the 5' RACE reads were re-called with MiXCR into one record per CDR3 protein. Of around 520,000 distinct CDR3 sequences listed, 25% to 35% are singletons. This clonotype was observed a handful of times. Its specificity is not known. The data were also submitted as part of a second study, on T cells of mothers and their children. That source notes: The authors used all extracted RNA for cDNA synthesis, at about 1.6 ug per 15 ul.

Sequencing was performed on blood. This clonotype originated in a boy younger than 10 in good health. The V gene is TRBV29-1, the J gene TRBJ2-3, with a possible D match to TRBD2 (5 bases). The CDR3 sequence: CSVVRRDGQDTQYF. In DNA, the CDR3 is TGCAGCGTTGTACGCCGGGATGGGCAAGATACGCAGTATTTT.